One and the same sample provided the 20 T cell receptor beta chains below, sequenced in a study of CD8+CD57+ T cells in acquired aplastic anemia. Patients chosen for sequencing had CD8+CD57+ cells that had expanded, as shown by flow cytometry. Genomic DNA provided the template from which TCR beta VDJ and CDR3 profiles were obtained. MiXCR, run by TCRdb on the reads, gives a single entry per CDR3 protein. The sample carries approximately 190,000 distinct CDR3 sequences, just under 50% recorded once. The sample consisted of sorted CD4+, CD8+, or CD8+CD57+ T cells (not recorded which) from PBMCs. These TCRs come from a human donor with aplastic anemia.

This clonotype has just one count. The chain employs TRBV24-1 and TRBJ2-5; 9 nucleotides match TRBD1. Germline assignment: CDR1 KGHDR and CDR2 SFDVKD. The CDR3 is 15 amino acids. V was clipped by 4 bases and J by 2 bases; unmatched bases: 4. CDR3 in DNA: TGTGCCACCAGTGAGCAGACAGGGGGTCAAGAGACCCAGTACTTC. Residues: CATSEQTGGQETQYF.

Notes on this clonotype: A read error may explain this, as a much larger clone is one base away. V gene TRBV5-1 combines with J gene TRBJ2-7, with TRBD1 matching over 8 bases. The CDR3 has 16 residues. Germline V gene data show CDR1 as SGHRS and CDR2 as YFSETQ. CDR3 amino acids: CASSLAPGGFKYEQHF. The DNA of the CDR3 is TGCGCCAGCAGCTTGGCCCCAGGGGGCTTTAAGTACGAGCAGCACTTC.

The gene calls are TRBV6-1 and TRBJ2-1; tentatively, D is TRBD2 (6 bases). Trimming removed 6 bases at V and 2 bases at J, with 14 bases between. This CDR3 has 15 residues. Germline V gene data show CDR1 as MNHNS and CDR2 as SASEGT. The CDR3 region has the DNA TGTGCCAGCAGGGGGGACTTCAGCCCCTACAATGAGCAGTTCTTC. This translates into CASRGDFSPYNEQFF.

This clonotype was counted a single time. The chain has TRBV2 and TRBJ2-7; D is tentatively TRBD1 or TRBD2 (6 bases each). Per germline, CDR1 SNHLY and CDR2 FYNNEI. The CDR3 has 13 residues. V lost 3 bases and J 12 bases, leaving 18 bases between the germline ends. CDR3 protein: CASSDRDTGGGYF. The CDR3 region has the DNA TGTGCCAGCAGTGATCGGGACACCGGGGGAGGGTACTTC.

Worth noting for this clonotype: A much larger clone lies a single base off, so this may be a read error. The chain combines TRBV7-2 with TRBJ1-3; unclear D gene. Per germline, CDR1 SGHTA and CDR2 FQGNSA. There are 15 residues in the CDR3. CDR3: CASSLNGRSGNTICF. In DNA, the CDR3 is TGTGCCAGCAGCTTAAATGGACGCTCTGGAAACACCATATGTTTT.

This chain joins TRBV5-1 and TRBJ1-1, with a possible D match to TRBD1 (5 bases). In germline, CDR1 is SGHRS, CDR2 YFSETQ. V was shortened by 7 bases and J by 0 bases, with 16 bases between the two germline ends. The CDR3 extends over 15 amino acids. CDR3 bases: TGCGCCAGCTCCCTAATGGGGGGAATGAACACTGAAGCTTTCTTT. It specifies CASSLMGGMNTEAFF.

There are many counts of this clonotype. The chain has TRBV6-6 and TRBJ1-1, with D unresolved. The CDR3 runs to 13 residues. Between the trimmed V and J ends, which lost 5 bases and 11 bases, there was a span of 18 bases. Per the germline V gene, CDR1 is MNHNY and CDR2 is SVGAGI (reference sequence). The chain's CDR3 is CASSRNFIGIAFF. The DNA of the CDR3 is TGTGCCAGCAGTAGGAACTTCATCGGGATCGCTTTCTTT.

This clonotype occurred a few times. The rearrangement links TRBV5-4 to TRBJ2-3; 12 bases fit TRBD2. After removal of 1 base from V and 5 bases from J, the junction contained 5 bases not matched to a gene. The CDR3 runs 16 residues. Germline CDR1 and CDR2: SGHNT and YYREEE (reference sequence). The DNA for the CDR3 is TGTGCCAGCAGCTTGCGTCTAGCGGGGGGGCTAGATACGCAGTATTTT. It yields the protein CASSLRLAGGLDTQYF.

This clonotype was detected once. This chain uses TRBV10-2 with TRBJ2-1; the match to TRBD1 covers 8 bases. From germline, CDR1 is WSHSY and CDR2 SAAADI. After removal of 4 bases from V and 2 bases from J, the junction contained 4 bases not matched to a gene. The CDR3 covers 15 residues. For the CDR3, the DNA is TGCGCCAGCAGTGCCCAGGGGGCCGCCTACAATGAGCAGTTCTTC. It is translated as CASSAQGAAYNEQFF.

Remarks on this clonotype: This clone may be a read error of a much larger clone one base away. The chain uses TRBV4-1 and TRBJ2-2, with D possibly matching TRBD2 (5 bases). This CDR3 spans 13 amino acids. CDR1 is MGHRA and CDR2 is YSYEKL in the germline V gene. This CDR3 reads CASSQGPSGELLF. CDR3 DNA sequence: TGCGCCAGCAGCCAAGGTCCGTCCGGGGAGCTGCTTTTT.

Regarding this clonotype: One base away lies a much larger clone, so this may be a sequencing read error. The conserved phenylalanine or tryptophan normally closing the CDR3 is absent here, so this likely arose from a read error. The CDR3 sequence: CASTGTSGRVTDTQYS. CDR3 nucleotides: TGTGCCAGCACAGGGACCAGCGGGAGGGTAACAGATACGCAGTATTCT. The chain joins TRBV12-3 or TRBV12-4 to TRBJ2-3; 10 nucleotides match TRBD2. Losses at the gene ends were 7 bases for V and 3 bases for J; bases not matched to a gene: 10. CDR3 length: 16 amino acids.

This clonotype appeared a few times. This chain links TRBV12-5 with TRBJ1-1, with 10 bases that match TRBD1. CDR1 LGHNT and CDR2 FRNRAP come from the germline V gene. This CDR3 spans 16 amino acids. Trimming removed 6 bases from V and 10 bases from J; junction bases left unmatched: 17. The CDR3 sequence is CASGQNPGQGRHGAFF. CDR3 coding DNA: TGTGCTAGTGGCCAAAACCCGGGACAGGGGCGTCATGGAGCTTTCTTT.

In its sample, this clonotype was seen many times. This rearrangement joins TRBV7-3 to TRBJ2-7, with D perhaps being TRBD1 or TRBD2 (6 bases each). V lost 5 bases and J lost 4, with 15 bases in between. This CDR3 comprises 14 residues. Germline-derived CDR1 and CDR2 are SGHTA and FQGTGA. The CDR3 DNA reads as TGTGCCAGCAGCAAAGAAGGAGGGGGATACGAGCAGTACTTC. Translating gives CASSKEGGGYEQYF.

The chain links TRBV7-9 to TRBJ2-1; 7 nucleotides match TRBD2. The CDR3 loop spans 12 amino acids. V lost 5 bases, J lost 8 bases, and 3 bases stayed unmatched. Germline assignment: CDR1 SEHNR and CDR2 FQNEAQ (reference sequence). The CDR3: CASSMGGDEQFF. CDR3 nucleotide sequence: TGTGCCAGCAGCATGGGGGGGGATGAGCAGTTCTTC.

This clonotype was counted a few times. The CDR3 here is CASSVGRANYGYTF. The CDR3 nucleotides are TGTGCCAGCAGCGTGGGCAGGGCTAACTATGGCTACACCTTC. The chain employs TRBV9 and TRBJ1-2; possible D gene TRBD1, 5 bases. The CDR3 sequence is 14 residues long. V was shortened by 2 bases and J by 0 bases, with 8 bases between the two germline ends. CDR1 and CDR2 (germline): SGDLS, YYNGEE. Full variable domain (missing parts from reference TRBV9 and TRBJ1-2): DSGVTQTPKHLITATGQRVTLRCSPRSGDLSVYWYQQSLDQGLQFLIQYYNGEERAKGNILERFSAQQFPDLHSELNLSSLELGDSALYFCASSVGRANYGYTFGSGTRLTVV.

This chain joins TRBV30 and TRBJ2-7; D may be TRBD2 (6 bases). CDR1 is GTSNPN, CDR2 SVGIG, per germline (reference sequence). The CDR3 totals 14 residues. V was trimmed by 5 bases and J by 3 bases, leaving 17 bases between them. CDR3 amino acids: CAWADPGAIYEQYF. CDR3 bases: TGTGCCTGGGCCGACCCGGGAGCCATCTACGAGCAGTACTTC.

This chain connects TRBV6-1 to TRBJ1-5; tentative D call: TRBD1 (6 bases). The germline gives CDR1 MNHNS, CDR2 SASEGT. The CDR3 is 17 residues long. V lost 4 bases, J lost 0 bases, and 16 bases lay in between. The CDR3 sequence: CASSATDRAYSNQPQHF. Written as DNA, the CDR3 is TGTGCCAGCAGTGCTACGGACAGAGCCTATAGCAATCAGCCCCAGCATTTT.

This clonotype occurred many times. J is TRBJ1-5 and V is TRBV7-3, with no clear D. V gave up 0 bases and J gave up 3 bases, with 12 bases separating them. The germline CDR1 and CDR2 sequences are SGHTA and FQGTGA. The CDR3 loop spans 16 amino acids. The CDR3 DNA is TGTGCCAGCAGCTTAACGGGGAGTGGCACCAATCAGCCCCAGCATTTT. This codes for CASSLTGSGTNQPQHF.

This clonotype was recorded many times. This chain joins TRBV9 and TRBJ2-3, with D perhaps matching TRBD1 or TRBD2 (5 bases each). V was clipped by 6 bases and J by 0 bases, with 14 bases between them. The CDR3 is 15 residues long. From germline, CDR1 is SGDLS and CDR2 YYNGEE. DNA for the CDR3: TGTGCCAGCACCCAGGGAGCGATTAGCACAGATACGCAGTATTTT. This sequence encodes CASTQGAISTDTQYF.

Only a few counts were recorded for this clonotype. The rearrangement uses TRBV20-1 and TRBJ2-7; 9 nucleotides line up with TRBD2. The CDR3 contains 14 residues. The germline CDR1 and CDR2 sequences are DFQATT and SNEGSKA (reference sequence). V lost 5 bases and J lost 4; bases outside the gene matches: 9. The DNA for the CDR3 is TGCAGTGCTCCCCGGCTAGCGGGATCATACGAGCAGTACTTC. This sequence encodes CSAPRLAGSYEQYF.